This entry features one T cell receptor beta chain sequence. No antigen is known for it. Germline V gene lookup returns CDR1 ENHRY and CDR2 SYGVKD. The length of the CDR3 is 11 residues. The V and J ends lost 3 bases and 6 bases respectively, with 5 bases between them. TCRdb re-derived calls from the reads in MiXCR, one entry per CDR3 protein. Of about 920,000 distinct CDR3 sequences listed, approximately 31% are singletons. This sample is drawn from a study of T cell repertoires in cytomegalovirus infection. Study-level information: Newly reported HLA-C-restricted and thoroughly characterized HLA-B-restricted CMV epitopes were employed. CMV infection and matching HLA type were both indicated by public TCR beta signatures.

Study-level points and caveats: Ex vivo, HLA-C-restricted CMV-specific TCR beta clonotypes prevailed over the rest of the response. Frequencies of public TCR beta families were cumulated, and this identified carriers of CMV plus the relevant HLA.

The source material was cultured CD8+ T cells from PBMCs, sampled from culture after CMV antigen stimulation. The J gene is TRBJ1-1, the V gene TRBV10-3; D unresolved. This receptor was obtained from a human donor in good health (CMV status not recorded). Some clones in this sample may be carry-over from other donors' samples. Written as DNA, the CDR3 is TGTGCCATCAGTGATGGGGCTGAAGCTTTCTTT. Its translation: CAISDGAEAFF.